The sequence of this TCR beta chain was determined in a study of cytomegalovirus exposure and HLA in healthy donors. Study-level results: TCR beta sequences reportedly predicted most subjects' HLA-A and HLA-B alleles accurately.

The PCR ran on 60 Vbeta and 13 Jbeta primers. Sequencing was performed with immunoSEQ multiplex PCR; in TCRdb, only in-frame clones are kept and a portion is missing. The sample has about 130,000 clones; around 83% are singletons. With respect to this clone: Its matching antigen is unknown.

This cohort consisted of healthy bone marrow donors. Trimming cost V 4 bases and J 0 bases, with 9 bases left between them. CDR1 and CDR2 from the germline V gene are MNHNS and SASEGT. This CDR3 region has 15 residues. This rearrangement joins TRBV6-1 to TRBJ1-4; D not certain. Sequencing used PBMCs. The TCR sequence derives from a girl aged 2 to 10 in good health and CMV-seronegative. The CDR3 spells CASSAIQSTNEKLFF. In DNA form, the CDR3 reads TGTGCCAGCAGTGCCATACAGTCAACTAATGAAAAACTGTTTTTT.